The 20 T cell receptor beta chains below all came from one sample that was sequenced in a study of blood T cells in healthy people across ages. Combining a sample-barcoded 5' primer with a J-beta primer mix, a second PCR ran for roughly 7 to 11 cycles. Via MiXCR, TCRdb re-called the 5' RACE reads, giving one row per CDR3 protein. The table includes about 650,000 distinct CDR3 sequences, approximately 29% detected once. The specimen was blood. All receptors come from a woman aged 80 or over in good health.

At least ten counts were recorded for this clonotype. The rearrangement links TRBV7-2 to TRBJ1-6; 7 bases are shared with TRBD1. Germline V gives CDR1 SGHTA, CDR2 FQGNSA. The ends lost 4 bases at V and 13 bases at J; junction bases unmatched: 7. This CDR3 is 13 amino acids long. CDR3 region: CASSYGQADPLHF. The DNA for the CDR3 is TGTGCCAGCAGCTACGGACAGGCAGATCCCCTCCACTTT. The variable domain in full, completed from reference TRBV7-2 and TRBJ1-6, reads GAGVSQSPSNKVTEKGKDVELRCDPISGHTALYWYRQSLGQGLEFLIYFQGNSAPDKSGLPSDRFSAERTGGSVSTLTIQRTQQEDSAVYLCASSYGQADPLHFGNGTRLTVT.

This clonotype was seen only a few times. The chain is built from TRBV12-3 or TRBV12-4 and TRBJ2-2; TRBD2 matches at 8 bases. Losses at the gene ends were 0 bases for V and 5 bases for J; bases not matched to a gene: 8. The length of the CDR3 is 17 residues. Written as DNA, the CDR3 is TGTGCCAGCAGTTTAGCAACCGGGACTAGGCGGACCGGGGAGCTGTTTTTT. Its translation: CASSLATGTRRTGELFF.

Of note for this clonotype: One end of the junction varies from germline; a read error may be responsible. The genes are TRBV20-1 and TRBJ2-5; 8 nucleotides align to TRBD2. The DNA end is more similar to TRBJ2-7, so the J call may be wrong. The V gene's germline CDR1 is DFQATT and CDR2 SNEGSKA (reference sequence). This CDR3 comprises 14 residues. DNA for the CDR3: TGCAGTGCCAGAGATAGTAGCGGGACCTACGAGCAGTACTTC. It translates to CSARDSSGTYEQYF.

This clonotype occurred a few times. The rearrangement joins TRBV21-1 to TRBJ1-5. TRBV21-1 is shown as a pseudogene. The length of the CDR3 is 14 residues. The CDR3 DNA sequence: TGTGCCAGCAAAGTGGAATTTAGCAATCAGCCCCAGCATTTT. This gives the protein CASKVEFSNQPQHF.

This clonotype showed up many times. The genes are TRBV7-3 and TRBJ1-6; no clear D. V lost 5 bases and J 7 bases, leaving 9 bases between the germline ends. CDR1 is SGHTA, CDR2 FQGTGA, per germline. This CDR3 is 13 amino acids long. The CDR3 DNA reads TGTGCCAGCAGCCCCTCGGGAAATTCACCCCTCCACTTT. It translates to CASSPSGNSPLHF.

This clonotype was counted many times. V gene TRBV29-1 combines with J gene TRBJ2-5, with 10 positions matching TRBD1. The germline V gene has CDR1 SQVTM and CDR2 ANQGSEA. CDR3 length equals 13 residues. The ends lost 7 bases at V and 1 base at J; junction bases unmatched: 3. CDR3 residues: CSADRGLQETQYF. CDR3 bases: TGCAGCGCAGACAGGGGGCTCCAAGAGACCCAGTACTTC.

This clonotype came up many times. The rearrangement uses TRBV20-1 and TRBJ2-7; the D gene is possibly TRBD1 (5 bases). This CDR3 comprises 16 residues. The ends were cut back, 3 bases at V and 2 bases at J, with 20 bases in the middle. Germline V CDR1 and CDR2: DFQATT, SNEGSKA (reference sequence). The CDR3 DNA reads TGCAGTGCTAGTCCACAGGTACGAGCCTCCACCTACGAGCAGTACTTC. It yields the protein CSASPQVRASTYEQYF.

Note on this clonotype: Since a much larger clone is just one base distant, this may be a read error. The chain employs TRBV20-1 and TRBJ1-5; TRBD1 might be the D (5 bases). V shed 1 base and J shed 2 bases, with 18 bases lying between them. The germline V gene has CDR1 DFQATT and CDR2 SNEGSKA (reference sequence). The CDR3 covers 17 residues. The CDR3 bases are TGCAGTGCTAGAGGGGCCCCTCGAGGGGCTGGCAATCAGCCCCAGCATTTT. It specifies CSARGAPRGAGNQPQHF.

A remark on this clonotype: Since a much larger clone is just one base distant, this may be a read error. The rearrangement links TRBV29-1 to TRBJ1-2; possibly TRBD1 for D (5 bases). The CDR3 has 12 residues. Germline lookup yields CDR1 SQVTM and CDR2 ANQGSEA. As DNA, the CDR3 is TGCAGCGTTGAGGCGACAGAGTATGGCTGCACCTTC. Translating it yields CSVEATEYGCTF.

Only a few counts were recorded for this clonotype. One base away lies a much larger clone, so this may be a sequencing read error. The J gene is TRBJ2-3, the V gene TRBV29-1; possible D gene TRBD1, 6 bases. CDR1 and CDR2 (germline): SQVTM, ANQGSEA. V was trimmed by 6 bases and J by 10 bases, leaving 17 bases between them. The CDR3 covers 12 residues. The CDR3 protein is CSVFMDRAPQYF. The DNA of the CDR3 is TGCAGCGTATTTATGGACAGAGCCCCGCAGTATTTT.

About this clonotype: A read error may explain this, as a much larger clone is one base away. This chain's CDR3 is CASSVTPGHEQFF. The CDR3 DNA is TGTGCCAGCAGCGTAACCCCAGGGCATGAGCAGTTCTTC. The V call is TRBV9, the J call TRBJ2-1; D is possibly TRBD1 (5 bases). Trimming removed 1 base at V and 8 bases at J, with 10 bases between. The CDR3 is made up of 13 amino acids. The germline CDR1 and CDR2 sequences are SGDLS and YYNGEE.

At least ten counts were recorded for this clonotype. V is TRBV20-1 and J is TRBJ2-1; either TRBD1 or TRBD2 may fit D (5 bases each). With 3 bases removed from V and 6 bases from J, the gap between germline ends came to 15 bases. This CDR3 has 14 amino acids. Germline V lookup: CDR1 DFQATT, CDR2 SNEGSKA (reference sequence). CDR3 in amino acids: CSASSGRRANEQFF. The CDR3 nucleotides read TGCAGTGCTAGTTCGGGACGGCGGGCCAATGAGCAGTTCTTC.

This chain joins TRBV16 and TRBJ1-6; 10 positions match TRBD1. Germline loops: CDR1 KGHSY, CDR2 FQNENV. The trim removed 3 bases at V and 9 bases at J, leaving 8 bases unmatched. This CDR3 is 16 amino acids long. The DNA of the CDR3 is TGTGCCAGCAGCCAGTTCGGACAGGGGGAAGGTTCACCCCTCCACTTT. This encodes CASSQFGQGEGSPLHF. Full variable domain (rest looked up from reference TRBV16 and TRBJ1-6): GEEVAQTPKHLVRGEGQKAKLYCAPIKGHSYVFWYQQVLKNEFKFLISFQNENVFDETGMPKERFSAKCLPNSPCSLEIQATKLEDSAVYFCASSQFGQGEGSPLHFGNGTRLTVT.

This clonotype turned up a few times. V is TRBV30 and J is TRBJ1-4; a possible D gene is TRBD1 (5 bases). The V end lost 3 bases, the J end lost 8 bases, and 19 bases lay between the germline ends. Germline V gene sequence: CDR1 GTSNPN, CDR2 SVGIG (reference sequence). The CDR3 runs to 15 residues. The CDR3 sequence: CAWRGPAAGIEKLFF. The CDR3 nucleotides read TGTGCCTGGAGGGGCCCGGCGGCAGGGATAGAAAAACTGTTTTTT.

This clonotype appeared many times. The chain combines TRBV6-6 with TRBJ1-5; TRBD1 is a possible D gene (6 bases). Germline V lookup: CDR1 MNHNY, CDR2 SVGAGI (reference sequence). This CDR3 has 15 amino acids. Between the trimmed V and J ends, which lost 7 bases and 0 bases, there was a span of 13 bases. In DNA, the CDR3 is TGTGCCAGCACCTGGGACACGGATAGCAATCAGCCCCAGCATTTT. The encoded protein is CASTWDTDSNQPQHF.

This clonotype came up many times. CDR3 loop: CASSQGRRGGSEQYF. The CDR3 coding sequence is TGCGCCAGCAGCCAAGGACGCAGGGGAGGCAGCGAGCAGTACTTC. The rearrangement uses TRBV4-3 and TRBJ2-7; D possibly matches TRBD1 or TRBD2 (6 bases each). Trimming took off 1 base at V and 6 bases at J, with 16 bases between the two ends. CDR1 and CDR2 (germline): LGHNA, YSLEER. This CDR3 is 15 amino acids long.

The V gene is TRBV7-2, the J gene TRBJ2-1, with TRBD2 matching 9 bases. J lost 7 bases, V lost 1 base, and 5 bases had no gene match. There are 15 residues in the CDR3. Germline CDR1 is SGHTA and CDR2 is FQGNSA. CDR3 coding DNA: TGTGCCAGCAGCTTAGGTAGCGGGAGTCGTAATGAGCAGTTCTTC. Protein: CASSLGSGSRNEQFF.

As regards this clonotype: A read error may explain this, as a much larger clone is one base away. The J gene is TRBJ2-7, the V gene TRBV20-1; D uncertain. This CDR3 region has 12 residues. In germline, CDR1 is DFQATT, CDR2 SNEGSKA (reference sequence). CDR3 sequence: CRARDLSNEQYF. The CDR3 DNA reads TGCAGGGCTAGAGATCTTTCGAACGAGCAGTACTTC.

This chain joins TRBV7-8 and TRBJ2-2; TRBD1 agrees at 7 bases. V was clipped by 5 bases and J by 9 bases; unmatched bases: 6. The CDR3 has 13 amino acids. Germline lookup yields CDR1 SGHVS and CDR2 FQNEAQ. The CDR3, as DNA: TGTGCCAGCAGCCTCCAGGGGGACCGGGAGCTGTTTTTT. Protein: CASSLQGDRELFF.

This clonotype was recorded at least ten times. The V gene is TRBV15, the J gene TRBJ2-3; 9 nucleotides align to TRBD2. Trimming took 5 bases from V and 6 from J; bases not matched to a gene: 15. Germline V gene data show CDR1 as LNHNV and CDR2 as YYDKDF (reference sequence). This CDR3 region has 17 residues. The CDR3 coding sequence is TGTGCCACCAGCCGGCGGCTTGTAGCGGGGGAAAGTGATACGCAGTATTTT. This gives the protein CATSRRLVAGESDTQYF.